The 11 T cell receptor beta chains below all came from one sample that was sequenced in a study of identical twins. TCRdb analysed the 5' RACE reads with MiXCR anew, one entry per CDR3 protein. The sample yields more than 600,000 distinct CDR3 sequences, approximately 18% seen once. This sample also appeared in a second study, on T cells expressing NK-cell markers.

Sequencing used PBMCs. All receptors derive from a woman aged 18-30 years in good health.

In its sample, this clonotype was seen a few times. This chain links TRBV7-2 with TRBJ2-7; the D is unclear. This CDR3 spans 13 amino acids. Looked up from germline, CDR1 is SGHTA and CDR2 is FQGNSA. Trimming took off 5 bases at V and 4 bases at J, with 12 bases between the two ends. CDR3 protein: CASSRSRLYEQYF. CDR3 sequence (DNA): TGTGCCAGCAGCCGTTCCCGACTTTACGAGCAGTACTTC.

The V and J genes are TRBV20-1 and TRBJ2-5, with 7 bases that match TRBD2. This CDR3 has 15 amino acids. Germline CDR1 is DFQATT and CDR2 is SNEGSKA (reference sequence). The trim removed 0 bases at V and 1 base at J, leaving 5 bases unmatched. Here the CDR3 reads CSARDRIAGQETQYF. CDR3 DNA: TGCAGTGCTAGAGATCGAATAGCGGGCCAAGAGACCCAGTACTTC.

This clonotype was observed at least ten times. The chain has TRBV5-1 and TRBJ2-1; a weak D match, TRBD1 (5 bases). The CDR3 is made up of 17 amino acids. CDR1 and CDR2 (germline): SGHRS, YFSETQ. V lost 4 bases to trimming and J lost 2 bases, with 19 bases between them. The CDR3 region is CASSGPPSTAAYNEQFF. CDR3 coding DNA: TGCGCCAGCAGCGGGCCACCCTCGACAGCAGCCTACAATGAGCAGTTCTTC.

This clonotype was recorded at least ten times. The J gene is TRBJ1-5, the V gene TRBV6-6, with D unclear. There are 13 residues in the CDR3. The germline V gene has CDR1 MNHNY and CDR2 SVGAGI (reference sequence). Trimming pared 7 bases from V and 1 base from J, leaving 8 bases between. CDR3 coding DNA: TGTGCCAGCACCAAAGGGAGCAATCAGCCCCAGCATTTT. The encoded protein is CASTKGSNQPQHF.

This clonotype appeared a few times. V usage is TRBV5-1 and J usage is TRBJ2-3; D remains unclear. This CDR3 is built from 14 residues. V shed 7 bases and J shed 6 bases, with 18 bases lying between them. From germline, CDR1 is SGHRS and CDR2 YFSETQ. DNA for the CDR3: TGCGCCAGCCGCTACTCCGCGCCCCCTGATACGCAGTATTTT. The encoded protein is CASRYSAPPDTQYF.

This rearrangement joins TRBV20-1 to TRBJ2-7; a weak D match, TRBD2 (5 bases). The V and J ends lost 3 bases and 6 bases respectively, with 9 bases between them. The germline V gene encodes CDR1 DFQATT and CDR2 SNEGSKA (reference sequence). The CDR3 runs to 11 residues. The CDR3 DNA sequence: TGCAGTGCTAGCCCGGGAAGCGAGCAGTACTTC. Translating it yields CSASPGSEQYF.

This clonotype came up a few times. The J gene is TRBJ2-1, the V gene TRBV6-1, with D possibly being TRBD2 (5 bases). The ends were cut back, 7 bases at V and 4 bases at J, with 14 bases in the middle. This CDR3 contains 14 residues. CDR1 MNHNS and CDR2 SASEGT come from the germline V gene. CDR3 sequence reads: CASTEATGYNEQFF. DNA of the CDR3: TGTGCCAGCACAGAGGCCACGGGGTACAATGAGCAGTTCTTC.

This clonotype was seen only a few times. The gene calls are TRBV5-1 and TRBJ2-2; 7 nucleotides agree with TRBD2. Germline V CDR1 and CDR2: SGHRS, YFSETQ. J lost 0 bases, V lost 1 base, and 3 bases had no gene match. The CDR3 is 16 residues long. In DNA, the CDR3 is TGCGCCAGCAGCTTGTGGGGGGGTTCGAACACCGGGGAGCTGTTTTTT. Translating gives CASSLWGGSNTGELFF.

In its sample, this clonotype was seen a few times. The chain couples TRBV12-3 or TRBV12-4 to TRBJ1-1; D is possibly TRBD1 (6 bases). There are 12 residues in the CDR3. Trimming removed 5 bases from V and 11 bases from J, with 15 bases in between. CDR3 in amino acids: CASSPQGIAAFF. CDR3 in DNA: TGTGCCAGCAGTCCGCAGGGGATTGCGGCTTTCTTT.

V and J are TRBV11-2 and TRBJ2-7; 7 positions match TRBD1. Germline V gene sequence: CDR1 SGHAT, CDR2 FQNNGV. The V gene end was trimmed by 5 bases and the J gene end by 4 bases; junction bases not matched to a gene: 8. The CDR3 runs 14 residues. For the CDR3, the DNA is TGTGCCAGCAGCCTATGGGACAGCAAGTACGAGCAGTACTTC. Protein product: CASSLWDSKYEQYF.

This clonotype was recorded many times. The gene calls are TRBV6-1 and TRBJ1-1; 7 positions agree with TRBD1. From germline, CDR1 is MNHNS and CDR2 SASEGT. The CDR3 contains 15 residues. V was clipped by 6 bases and J by 0 bases; unmatched bases: 7. CDR3 DNA: TGTGCCAGCAGAGTAGGGACAGCCGTGAACACTGAAGCTTTCTTT. It is translated as CASRVGTAVNTEAFF.